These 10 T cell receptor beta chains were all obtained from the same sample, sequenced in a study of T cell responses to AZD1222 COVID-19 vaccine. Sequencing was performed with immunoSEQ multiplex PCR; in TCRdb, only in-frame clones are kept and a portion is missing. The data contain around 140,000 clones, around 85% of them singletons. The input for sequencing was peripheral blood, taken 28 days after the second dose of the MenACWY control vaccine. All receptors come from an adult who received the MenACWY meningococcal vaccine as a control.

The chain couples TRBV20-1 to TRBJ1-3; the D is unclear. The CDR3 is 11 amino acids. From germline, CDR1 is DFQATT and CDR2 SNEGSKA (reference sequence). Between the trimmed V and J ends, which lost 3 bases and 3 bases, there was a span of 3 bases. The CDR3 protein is CSASYGNTIYF. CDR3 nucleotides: TGCAGTGCTAGCTATGGAAACACCATATATTTT.

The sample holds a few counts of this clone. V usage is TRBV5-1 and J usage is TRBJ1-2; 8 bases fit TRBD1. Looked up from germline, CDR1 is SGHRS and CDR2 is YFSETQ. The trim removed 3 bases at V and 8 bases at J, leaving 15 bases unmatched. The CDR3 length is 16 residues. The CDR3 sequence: CASSSQQGQALGGYTF. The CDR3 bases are TGCGCCAGCAGCTCCCAGCAGGGACAGGCCTTGGGGGGCTACACCTTC.

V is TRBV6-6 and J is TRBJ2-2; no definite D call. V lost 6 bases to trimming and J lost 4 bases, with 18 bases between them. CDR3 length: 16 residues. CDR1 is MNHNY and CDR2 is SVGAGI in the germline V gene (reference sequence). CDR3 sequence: CASSPTLSPFTGELFF. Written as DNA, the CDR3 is TGTGCCAGCAGCCCAACTTTGTCTCCTTTCACCGGGGAGCTGTTTTTT.

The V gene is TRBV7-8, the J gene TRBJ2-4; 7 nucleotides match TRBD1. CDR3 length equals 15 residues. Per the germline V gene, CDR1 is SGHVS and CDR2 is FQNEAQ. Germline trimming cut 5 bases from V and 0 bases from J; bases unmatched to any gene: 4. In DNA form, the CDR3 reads TGTGCCAGCAGCCCCGACAGGGTAGCCAAAAACATTCAGTACTTC. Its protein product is CASSPDRVAKNIQYF.

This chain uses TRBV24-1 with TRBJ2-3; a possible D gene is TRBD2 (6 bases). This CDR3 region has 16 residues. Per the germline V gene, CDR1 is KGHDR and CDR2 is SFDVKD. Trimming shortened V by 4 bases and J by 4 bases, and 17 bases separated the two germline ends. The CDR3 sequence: CATSDPTSFGADTQYF. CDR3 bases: TGTGCCACCAGTGACCCAACTAGCTTCGGTGCAGATACGCAGTATTTT.

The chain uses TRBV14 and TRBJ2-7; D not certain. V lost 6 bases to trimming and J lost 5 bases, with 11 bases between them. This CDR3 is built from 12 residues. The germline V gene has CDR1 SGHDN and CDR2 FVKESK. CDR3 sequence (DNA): TGTGCCAGCAGTCGTAGTAGGGACGAGCAGTACGTC. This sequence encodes CASSRSRDEQYV.

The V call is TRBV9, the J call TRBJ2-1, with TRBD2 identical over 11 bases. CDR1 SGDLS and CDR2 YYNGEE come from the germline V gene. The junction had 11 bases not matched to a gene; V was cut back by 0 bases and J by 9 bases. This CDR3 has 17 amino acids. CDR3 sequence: CASSVDPTSGIVREQFF. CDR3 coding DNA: TGTGCCAGCAGCGTAGACCCGACTAGCGGGATTGTTCGTGAGCAGTTCTTC.

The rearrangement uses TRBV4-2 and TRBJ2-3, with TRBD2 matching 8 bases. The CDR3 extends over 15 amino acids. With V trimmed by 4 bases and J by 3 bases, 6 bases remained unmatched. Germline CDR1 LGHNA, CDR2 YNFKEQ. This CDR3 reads CASSLLSGSTDTQYF. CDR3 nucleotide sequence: TGTGCCAGCAGCCTCCTGAGCGGGAGTACAGATACGCAGTATTTT.

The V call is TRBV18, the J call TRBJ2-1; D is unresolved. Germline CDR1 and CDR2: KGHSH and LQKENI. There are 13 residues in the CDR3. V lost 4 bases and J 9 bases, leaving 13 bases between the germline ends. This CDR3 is CASSRDPSSEQFF. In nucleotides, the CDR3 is TGTGCCAGCTCACGCGATCCGTCGTCTGAGCAGTTCTTC.

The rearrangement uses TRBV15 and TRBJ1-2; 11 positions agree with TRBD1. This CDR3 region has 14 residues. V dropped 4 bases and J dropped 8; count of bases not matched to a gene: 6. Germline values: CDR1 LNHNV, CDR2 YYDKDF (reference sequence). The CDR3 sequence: CATSTRGQGEGYTF. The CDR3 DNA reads TGTGCCACCAGCACTAGGGGACAGGGGGAAGGCTACACCTTC.